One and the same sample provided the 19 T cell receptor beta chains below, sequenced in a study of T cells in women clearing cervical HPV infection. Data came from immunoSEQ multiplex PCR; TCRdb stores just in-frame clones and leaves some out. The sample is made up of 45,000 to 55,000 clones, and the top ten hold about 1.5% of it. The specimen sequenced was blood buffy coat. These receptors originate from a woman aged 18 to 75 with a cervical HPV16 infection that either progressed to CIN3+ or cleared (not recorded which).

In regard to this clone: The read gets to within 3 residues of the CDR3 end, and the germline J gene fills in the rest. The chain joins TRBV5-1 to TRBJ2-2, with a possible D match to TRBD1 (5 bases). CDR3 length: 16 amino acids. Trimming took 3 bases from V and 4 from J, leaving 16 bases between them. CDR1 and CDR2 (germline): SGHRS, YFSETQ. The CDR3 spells CASSSYQGLGTGELFF. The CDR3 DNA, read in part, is TGCGCCAGCAGCTCGTACCAGGGCCTTGGCACCGGGGAG.

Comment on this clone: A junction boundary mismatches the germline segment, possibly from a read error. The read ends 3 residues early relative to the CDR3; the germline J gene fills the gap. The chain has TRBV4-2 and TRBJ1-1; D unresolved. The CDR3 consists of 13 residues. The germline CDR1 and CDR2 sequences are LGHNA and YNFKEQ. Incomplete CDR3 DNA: TGCGCCAGCAGCCAAGGAGCCGGTACTGAA. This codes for CASSQGAGTE. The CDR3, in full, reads CASSQGAGTEAFF.

The part of the CDR3 DNA that was read is TGTGCCAGCAGTGAACGATCAGGGGGCACTGAA. Residues: CASSERSGGTE. The whole CDR3 protein is CASSERSGGTEAFF. The chain has TRBV2 and TRBJ1-1; 7 bases are a match to TRBD1. With the read ending 3 residues before the CDR3 end, the germline J gene is used to fill in that end. J lost 4 bases, V lost 2 bases, and 4 bases had no gene match. The CDR3 sequence is 14 residues long. CDR1 and CDR2 (germline): SNHLY, FYNNEI.

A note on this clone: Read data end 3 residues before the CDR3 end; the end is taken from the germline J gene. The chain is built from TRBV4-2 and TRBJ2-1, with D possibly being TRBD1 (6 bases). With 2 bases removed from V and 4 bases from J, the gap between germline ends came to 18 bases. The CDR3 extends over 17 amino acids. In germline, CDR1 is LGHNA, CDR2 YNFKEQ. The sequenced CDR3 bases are TGTGCCAGCAGCCAAAGACAGGCCGTCAATTTTTACAATGAG. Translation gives CASSQRQAVNFYNE. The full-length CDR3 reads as CASSQRQAVNFYNEQFF.

The CDR3 spells CSAGQGLNTEAFF. The CDR3 DNA, read in part, is TGCAGCGCTGGACAGGGGTTGAACACTGAA. The V gene is TRBV29-1, the J gene TRBJ1-1; 9 bases match TRBD1. The read ends 3 residues shy of where the CDR3 ends; the end is completed using the germline J gene. The trim removed 7 bases at V and 0 bases at J, leaving 3 bases unmatched. The germline CDR1 and CDR2 sequences are SQVTM and ANQGSEA. The CDR3 spans 13 residues.

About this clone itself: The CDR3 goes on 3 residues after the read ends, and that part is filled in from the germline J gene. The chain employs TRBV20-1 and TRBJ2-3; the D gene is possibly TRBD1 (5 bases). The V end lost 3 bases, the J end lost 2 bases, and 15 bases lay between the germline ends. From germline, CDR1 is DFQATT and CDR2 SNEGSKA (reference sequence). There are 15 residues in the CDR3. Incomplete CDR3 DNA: TGCAGTGCTAGCCCCCCGACAGCTTTCACAGATACG. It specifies CSASPPTAFTDT. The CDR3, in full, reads CSASPPTAFTDTQYF.

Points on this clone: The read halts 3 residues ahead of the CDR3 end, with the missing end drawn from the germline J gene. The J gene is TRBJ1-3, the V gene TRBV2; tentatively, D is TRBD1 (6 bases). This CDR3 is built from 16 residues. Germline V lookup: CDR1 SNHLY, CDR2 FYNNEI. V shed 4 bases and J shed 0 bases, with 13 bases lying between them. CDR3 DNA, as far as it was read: TGTGCCAGCAGTGCTGGGGGCCAGGGCTCTGGAAACACC. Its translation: CASSAGGQGSGNT. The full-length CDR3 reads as CASSAGGQGSGNTIYF.

The CDR3 bases that were read are TGTGCCAGCAGCCAAGCCGGGACAATCTACGAG. Residues: CASSQAGTIYE. The entire CDR3 reads CASSQAGTIYEQYF. J is TRBJ2-7 and V is TRBV4-2, with D possibly matching TRBD1 (6 bases). With the read ending 3 residues before the CDR3 end, the germline J gene is used to fill in that end. Germline V lookup: CDR1 LGHNA, CDR2 YNFKEQ. The CDR3 extends over 14 amino acids. V was trimmed by 1 base and J by 3 bases, leaving 10 bases between them.

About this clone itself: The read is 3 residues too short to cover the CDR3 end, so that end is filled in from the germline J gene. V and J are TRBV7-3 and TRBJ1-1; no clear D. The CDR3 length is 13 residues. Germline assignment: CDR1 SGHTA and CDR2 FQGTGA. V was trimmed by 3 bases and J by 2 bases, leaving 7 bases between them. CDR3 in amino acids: CASSFRGNTEAFF. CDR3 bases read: TGTGCCAGCAGCTTTCGGGGAAACACTGAA. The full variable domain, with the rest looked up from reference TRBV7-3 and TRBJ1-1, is GAGVSQTPSNKVTEKGKYVELRCDPISGHTALYWYRQSLGQGPEFLIYFQGTGAADDSGLPNDRFFAVRPEGSVSTLKIQRTERGDSAVYLCASSFRGNTEAFFGQGTRLTVV.

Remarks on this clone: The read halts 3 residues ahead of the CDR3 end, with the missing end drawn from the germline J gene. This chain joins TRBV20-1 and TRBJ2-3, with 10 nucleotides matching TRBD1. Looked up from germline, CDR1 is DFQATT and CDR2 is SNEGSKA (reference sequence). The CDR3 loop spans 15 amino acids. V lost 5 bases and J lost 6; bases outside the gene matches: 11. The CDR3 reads CSAGRQGAQGDTQYF. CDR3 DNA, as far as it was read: TGCAGTGCTGGAAGACAGGGGGCGCAAGGGGATACG.

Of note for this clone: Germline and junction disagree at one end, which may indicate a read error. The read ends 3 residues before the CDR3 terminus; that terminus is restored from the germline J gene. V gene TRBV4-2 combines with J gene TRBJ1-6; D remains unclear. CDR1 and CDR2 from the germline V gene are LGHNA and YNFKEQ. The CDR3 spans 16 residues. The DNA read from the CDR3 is TGCGCCAGCAGCAAAGAGTCGCCGGGGTGGGATTCACCC. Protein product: CASSKESPGWDSP. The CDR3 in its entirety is CASSKESPGWDSPLHF.

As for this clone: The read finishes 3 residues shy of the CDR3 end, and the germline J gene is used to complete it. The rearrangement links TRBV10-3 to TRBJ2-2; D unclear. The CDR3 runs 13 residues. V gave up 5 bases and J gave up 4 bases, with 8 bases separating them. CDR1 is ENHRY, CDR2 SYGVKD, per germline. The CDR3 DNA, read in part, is TGTGCCATCAGTAAACAAGGCACCGGGGAG. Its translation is CAISKQGTGE. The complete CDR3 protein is CAISKQGTGELFF.

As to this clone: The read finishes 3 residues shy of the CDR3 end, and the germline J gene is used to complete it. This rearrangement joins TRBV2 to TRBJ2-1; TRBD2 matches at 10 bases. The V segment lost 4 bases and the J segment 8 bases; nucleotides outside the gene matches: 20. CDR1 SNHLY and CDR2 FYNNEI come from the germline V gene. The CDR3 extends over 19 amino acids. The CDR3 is CASSAETKRLAGSSDEQFF. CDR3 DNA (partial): TGTGCCAGCAGTGCGGAGACGAAAAGACTAGCGGGCTCGAGCGATGAG.

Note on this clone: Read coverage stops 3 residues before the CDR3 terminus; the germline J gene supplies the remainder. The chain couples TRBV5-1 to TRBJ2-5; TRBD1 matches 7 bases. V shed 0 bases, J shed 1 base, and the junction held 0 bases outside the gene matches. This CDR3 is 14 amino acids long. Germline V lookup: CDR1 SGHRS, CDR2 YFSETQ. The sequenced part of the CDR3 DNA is TGCGCCAGCAGCTTGGAGGGGGCCCAAGAGACC. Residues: CASSLEGAQET. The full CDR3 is CASSLEGAQETQYF.

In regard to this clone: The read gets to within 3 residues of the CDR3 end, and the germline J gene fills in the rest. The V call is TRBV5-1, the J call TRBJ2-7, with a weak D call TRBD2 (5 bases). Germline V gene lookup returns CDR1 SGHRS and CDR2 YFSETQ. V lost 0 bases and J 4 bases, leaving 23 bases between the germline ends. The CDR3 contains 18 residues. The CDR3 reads CASSLAKSGSDLFYEQYF. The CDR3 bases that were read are TGCGCCAGCAGCTTGGCCAAGAGCGGCTCCGACCTTTTTTACGAG.

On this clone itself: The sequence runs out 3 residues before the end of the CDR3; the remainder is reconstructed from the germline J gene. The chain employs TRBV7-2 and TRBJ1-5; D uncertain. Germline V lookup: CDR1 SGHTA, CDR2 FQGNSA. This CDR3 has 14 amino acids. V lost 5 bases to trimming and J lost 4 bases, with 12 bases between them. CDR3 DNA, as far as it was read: TGTGCCAGCAGCAGGGTAAGCCTTAATCAGCCC. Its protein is CASSRVSLNQP. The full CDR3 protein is CASSRVSLNQPQHF.

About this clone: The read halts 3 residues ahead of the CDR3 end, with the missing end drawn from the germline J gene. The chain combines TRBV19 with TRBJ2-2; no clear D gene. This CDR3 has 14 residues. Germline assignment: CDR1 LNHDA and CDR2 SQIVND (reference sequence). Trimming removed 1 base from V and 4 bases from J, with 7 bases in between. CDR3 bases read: TGTGCCAGTAGTATAGCCCCGGGCACCGGGGAG. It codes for CASSIAPGTGE. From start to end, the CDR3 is CASSIAPGTGELFF.

CDR3 sequence reads: CASSPQGLETQYF. The CDR3 bases that were read are TGTGCCAGCAGCCCTCAGGGGTTGGAGACC. The rearrangement links TRBV5-4 to TRBJ2-5, with D perhaps TRBD1 (6 bases). The read finishes 3 residues shy of the CDR3 end, and the germline J gene is used to complete it. The CDR3 is made up of 13 amino acids. The germline V gene has CDR1 SGHNT and CDR2 YYREEE (reference sequence). V shed 4 bases and J shed 5 bases, with 12 bases lying between them.

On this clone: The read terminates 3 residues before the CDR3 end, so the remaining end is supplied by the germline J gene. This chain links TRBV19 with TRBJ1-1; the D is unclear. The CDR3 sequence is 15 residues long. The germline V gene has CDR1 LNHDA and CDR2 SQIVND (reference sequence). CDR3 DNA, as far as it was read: TGTGCCAGTCAAAAGGCCCGCTGGTGGGCCGACGAA. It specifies CASQKARWWADE. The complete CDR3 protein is CASQKARWWADEAFF.